This TCR beta chain was captured in a study of monozygotic twins with inflammatory bowel disease. Overall study findings and caveats: The analysis yielded no support for one strong signal or clonotype associated with IBD.

One entry per CDR3 protein, without DNA, is what TCRdb gives after re-calling the 5' RACE reads. This repertoire includes approximately 340,000 distinct CDR3 sequences. Notes on this clonotype: What it recognizes is unknown.

This CDR3 has 15 residues. The germline gives CDR1 LNHDA, CDR2 SQIVND (reference sequence). Sequencing was carried out using blood. V and J are TRBV19 and TRBJ2-7; as DNA is missing, the TRBD1 call by TCRdb cannot be tested. This sequence was found in a human donor with ulcerative colitis or Crohn's disease, or a healthy co-twin of an affected twin (not recorded which). CDR3 protein: CASSSADRVSYEQYF.